This T cell receptor beta chain was found in a study of blood T cell repertoires in COVID-19. Whole-study context: There were acute and convalescent COVID-19 samples, and they came from the United States, Italy and Spain. Sample material is recorded as cDNA or gDNA derived from T cells, B-cell-depleted T cells, or PBMCs.

As handled by the study authors: The authors estimated nucleated cell counts from reference gene primer amplification. Using immunoSEQ multiplex PCR, the repertoire was profiled, and TCRdb retains in-frame clones only, with some absent. V, J and clone size reflect that table, while D and trimming were determined from the DNA. Altogether about 220,000 clones are present, around 87% being singletons, with the ten largest covering 9.5% to 13%. Followed longitudinally, the Seattle patients had been enrolled during active infection. The CDR3 spans 13 residues. Trimming shortened V by 1 base and J by 4 bases, and 6 bases separated the two germline ends.

The TCR originated in a woman between 50 and 59 years old with COVID-19, enrolled during active disease. The V call is TRBV12-3 or TRBV12-4, the J call TRBJ2-3; D uncertain. Sequenced input: peripheral blood. The CDR3 reads CASSLGTADTQYF. In DNA form, the CDR3 reads TGTGCCAGCAGTTTAGGTACGGCAGATACGCAGTATTTT.